This T cell receptor beta chain stems from a study of cytomegalovirus exposure and HLA in healthy donors. Overall study: The roughly 120 validation repertoires, a later analysis reported, used the same platform as the approximately 670 repertoires from the first cohort.

Trimming removed 1 base from V and 10 bases from J; junction bases left unmatched: 12. CDR3 length: 17 amino acids. The germline V gene has CDR1 SGHTA and CDR2 FQGNSA. Sequenced by immunoSEQ multiplex PCR; TCRdb stores in-frame clones only, minus some. The sample lists approximately 100,000 clones, 93% occurring once. Sequences were obtained from PBMCs. The sequence derives from a woman aged 25-40 years in good health and CMV-seropositive. The rearrangement uses TRBV7-2 and TRBJ2-1; 11 nucleotides line up with TRBD1. In nucleotides, the CDR3 is TGTGCCAGCAGCTTAGTCCGGGGGACAGGGGGATTCGGGGAGCAGTTCTTC. Protein: CASSLVRGTGGFGEQFF.